The source of this TCR beta chain is a study of T cell repertoires in cytomegalovirus infection. Study at large: CMV infection together with matching HLA type was indicated by public TCR beta signatures.

The J segment lost 8 bases and the V segment lost 6 bases, leaving 12 bases of the junction unmatched. The CDR3 length is 15 residues. Germline loops: CDR1 SNHLY, CDR2 FYNNEI. Study-wide results and limits: Dominant in the ex vivo response were TCR beta clonotypes restricted by HLA-C and specific for CMV.

TCRdb processed the reads anew with MiXCR; each CDR3 protein has one entry. The sample yields hundreds of thousands of distinct CDR3 sequences, about 42% seen once. Regarding this clonotype: Its target is not known.

The specimen was cultured PBMCs, collected from culture after CMV antigen stimulation. The chain has TRBV2 and TRBJ2-1; TRBD2 agrees at 8 bases. The receptor's source is a human donor in good health (CMV status not recorded). Some clones in this sample may be carry-over from other donors' samples. The CDR3 spells CASSYRWTSSDEQFF. Written as DNA, the CDR3 is TGTGCCAGCAGCTACAGATGGACTAGCAGCGATGAGCAGTTCTTC.